A single sample is the source of the 31 T cell receptor beta chains below, sequenced in a study of blood T cell repertoires in COVID-19. Using immunoSEQ multiplex PCR, the repertoire was profiled, and TCRdb retains in-frame clones only, with some absent. The sample carries roughly 100,000 clones, around 79% recorded once. The sequencing sample was made of peripheral blood. Receptors originate from a man aged 65 to 79 with active or convalescent COVID-19.

This clone was seen a handful of times. The chain uses TRBV12-3 or TRBV12-4 and TRBJ2-1; possibly TRBD2 for D (5 bases). V lost 6 bases, J lost 8 bases, and 14 bases lay in between. This CDR3 has 13 residues. The CDR3 is CASRVLGDDEQFF. The CDR3 DNA sequence: TGTGCCAGCAGGGTTTTGGGAGACGATGAGCAGTTCTTC.

As regards this clone: Other DNA sequences in the same sample also yield this CDR3. V usage is TRBV18 and J usage is TRBJ1-5, with 12 nucleotides matching TRBD1. CDR3 length equals 15 residues. J lost 5 bases, V lost 3 bases, and 2 bases had no gene match. CDR1 KGHSH and CDR2 LQKENI come from the germline V gene. DNA for the CDR3: TGTGCCAGCTCACCGGGACAGGGGGCCTATCAGCCCCAGCATTTT. As protein: CASSPGQGAYQPQHF.

The chain employs TRBV3-1 (or the pseudogene TRBV3-2) and TRBJ2-5; 8 bases match TRBD1. This CDR3 contains 15 residues. After removal of 2 bases from V and 2 bases from J, the junction contained 4 bases not matched to a gene. Germline V CDR1 and CDR2: LGHDT, YNNKEL (reference sequence). CDR3 nucleotide sequence: TGTGCCAGCAGCCAATTTACAGGGGGGCAAGAGACCCAGTACTTC. It is translated as CASSQFTGGQETQYF.

In this sample, this clone turned up once. The rearrangement links TRBV6-4 to TRBJ1-2; TRBD1 matches 10 bases. Germline V gene lookup returns CDR1 MRHNA and CDR2 SNTAGT. V lost 0 bases, J lost 4 bases, and 14 bases stayed unmatched. The CDR3 has 19 amino acids. CDR3 sequence: CASSDSSGTGEQHLYGYTF. CDR3 in DNA: TGTGCCAGCAGTGACTCCTCCGGGACAGGGGAGCAACACCTCTATGGCTACACCTTC.

This chain connects TRBV27 to TRBJ1-6; maybe TRBD1 (5 bases). The CDR3 has 15 residues. Germline loops: CDR1 MNHEY, CDR2 SMNVEV (reference sequence). V gave up 1 base and J gave up 5 bases, with 9 bases separating them. The CDR3 loop is CASSLLSRDNSPLHF. CDR3 DNA sequence: TGTGCCAGCAGTTTATTGAGCAGGGATAATTCACCCCTCCACTTT.

This clone has only one observation. This sequence joins TRBV5-1 and TRBJ1-1; TRBD1 might be the D (5 bases). Between the trimmed V and J ends, which lost 1 base and 4 bases, there was a span of 11 bases. Germline lookup yields CDR1 SGHRS and CDR2 YFSETQ. CDR3 length equals 14 residues. The CDR3: CASSLSGGSTEAFF. The CDR3 region has the DNA TGCGCCAGCAGCTTGTCGGGGGGAAGCACTGAAGCTTTCTTT.

This sequence joins TRBV5-1 and TRBJ1-1; TRBD1 matches at 8 bases. The CDR3 runs to 15 residues. V gave up 0 bases and J gave up 5 bases; unmatched junction bases: 6. The germline CDR1 and CDR2 sequences are SGHRS and YFSETQ. The CDR3 DNA follows: TGCGCCAGCAGCTTGGTAGGCAGGGGGCAAACTGAAGCTTTCTTT. Translated: CASSLVGRGQTEAFF.

This chain joins TRBV7-8 and TRBJ1-2; tentatively, D is TRBD1 (6 bases). V lost 7 bases and J lost 8, with 17 bases in between. CDR3 size: 13 residues. The germline V gene has CDR1 SGHVS and CDR2 FQNEAQ. The CDR3 DNA sequence: TGTGCCAGCACCCGAGGCACAGGGAGAGGCTACACCTTC. Translated: CASTRGTGRGYTF.

This clone was recorded only once. The chain employs TRBV18 and TRBJ1-4, with no clear D. Trimming took off 5 bases at V and 4 bases at J, with 11 bases between the two ends. This CDR3 is built from 14 residues. Germline lookup yields CDR1 KGHSH and CDR2 LQKENI. The CDR3 reads CASSEAAGNEKLFF. The CDR3 nucleotides are TGTGCCAGCTCAGAGGCAGCGGGTAATGAAAAACTGTTTTTT.

CDR3 region: CASSLMGQGYSPLHF. The CDR3 nucleotides read TGTGCCAGCAGTTTAATGGGACAGGGGTATTCACCCCTCCACTTT. V is TRBV27 and J is TRBJ1-6; 10 bases are shared with TRBD1. V lost 2 bases and J lost 8; bases outside the gene matches: 3. Germline V CDR1 and CDR2: MNHEY, SMNVEV (reference sequence). The CDR3 consists of 15 residues.

The V and J genes are TRBV9 and TRBJ2-7; TRBD2 aligns across 7 bases. From germline, CDR1 is SGDLS and CDR2 YYNGEE. V shed 2 bases, J shed 6 bases, and the junction held 11 bases outside the gene matches. This CDR3 has 15 residues. Here the CDR3 reads CASSVEGLVSAEQYF. The CDR3 nucleotides read TGTGCCAGCAGCGTGGAAGGACTAGTGTCTGCCGAGCAGTACTTC.

The V and J genes are TRBV18 and TRBJ2-5; a possible D gene is TRBD2 (7 bases). This CDR3 has 15 amino acids. Deletions cut 3 bases from V and 4 bases from J, with 15 bases between. CDR1 is KGHSH, CDR2 LQKENI, per germline. CDR3 protein: CASSPVGGARETQYF. The CDR3 bases are TGTGCCAGCTCACCGGTAGGGGGGGCCAGAGAGACCCAGTACTTC.

The CDR3 protein is CASSWSGSSYNEQFF. CDR3 sequence (DNA): TGCGCCAGCAGCTGGAGCGGGAGTTCCTACAATGAGCAGTTCTTC. V usage is TRBV5-1 and J usage is TRBJ2-1; 8 bases line up with TRBD2. Germline CDR1 reads SGHRS; CDR2 reads YFSETQ. This CDR3 is built from 15 residues. The ends lost 3 bases at V and 1 base at J; junction bases unmatched: 3.

The V and J genes are TRBV10-2 and TRBJ1-1, with 7 bases matching TRBD1. Germline V CDR1 and CDR2: WSHSY, SAAADI. This CDR3 is 13 amino acids long. Trimming removed 5 bases from V and 1 base from J; junction bases left unmatched: 1. CDR3 in amino acids: CASSHRGNTEAFF. Written as DNA, the CDR3 is TGCGCCAGCAGTCACAGGGGGAACACTGAAGCTTTCTTT.

The DNA for the CDR3 is TGTGCCAGCAGCTTAAGCCCAGGGCCTAACTATGGCTACACCTTC. It translates to CASSLSPGPNYGYTF. This chain links TRBV5-5 with TRBJ1-2, with a tentative D call TRBD1 (5 bases). The germline CDR1 and CDR2 sequences are SGHKS and YYEKEE (reference sequence). The CDR3 contains 15 residues. V lost 2 bases to trimming and J lost 0 bases, with 11 bases between them. The full variable domain, rest sourced from reference TRBV5-5 and TRBJ1-2, is DAGVTQSPTHLIKTRGQQVTLRCSPISGHKSVSWYQQVLGQGPQFIFQYYEKEERGRGNFPDRFSARQFPNYSSELNVNALLLGDSALYLCASSLSPGPNYGYTFGSGTRLTVV.

The chain combines TRBV7-9 with TRBJ2-2, with 7 bases identical to TRBD1. The CDR3 has 19 residues. Germline CDR1 and CDR2: SEHNR and FQNEAQ (reference sequence). The V segment lost 1 base and the J segment 0 bases; nucleotides outside the gene matches: 11. Written as DNA, the CDR3 is TGTGCCAGCAGCTTAGAGCCCGGGGACAGCCCCGCGAACACCGGGGAGCTGTTTTTT. Amino acids: CASSLEPGDSPANTGELFF.

The rearrangement links TRBV11-2 to TRBJ2-3; 10 nucleotides match TRBD2. CDR3 length: 16 residues. Unmatched junction bases numbered 8, after V lost 5 bases and J lost 3 bases. CDR1 is SGHAT and CDR2 is FQNNGV in the germline V gene. This chain's CDR3 is CASSLRTSGWTDTQYF. The DNA for the CDR3 is TGTGCCAGCAGCCTCCGGACTAGCGGTTGGACAGATACGCAGTATTTT.

This chain links TRBV5-6 with TRBJ2-7, with 9 positions matching TRBD2. V was pared by 4 bases and J by 5 bases, with 7 bases of the junction left unmatched. Germline CDR1 is SGHDT and CDR2 is YYEEEE. The CDR3 has 14 residues. The CDR3 region has the DNA TGTGCCAGCAGCCAAGGACTAGCGATCCACGAGCAGTACTTC. It yields the protein CASSQGLAIHEQYF.

V gene TRBV5-1 combines with J gene TRBJ2-5; 8 bases are shared with TRBD1. Looked up from germline, CDR1 is SGHRS and CDR2 is YFSETQ. The V and J ends lost 0 bases and 4 bases, in that order; junction bases with no gene match: 5. This CDR3 is built from 15 residues. CDR3: CASSLAGTGGETQYF. CDR3 DNA: TGCGCCAGCAGCTTGGCCGGGACAGGAGGAGAGACCCAGTACTTC.

V usage is TRBV5-6 and J usage is TRBJ1-5; D not certain. CDR3 length: 15 residues. Per the germline V gene, CDR1 is SGHDT and CDR2 is YYEEEE. V was clipped by 0 bases and J by 0 bases, with 7 bases between them. Here the CDR3 reads CASSLGQYSNQPQHF. CDR3 DNA: TGTGCCAGCAGCTTGGGGCAATATAGCAATCAGCCCCAGCATTTT.

The gene calls are TRBV24-1 and TRBJ2-5; D ambiguous. V was trimmed by 4 bases and J by 2 bases, leaving 10 bases between them. From germline, CDR1 is KGHDR and CDR2 SFDVKD. The length of the CDR3 is 14 residues. CDR3 region: CATSESGAQETQYF. The CDR3 bases are TGTGCCACCAGTGAATCAGGTGCGCAAGAGACCCAGTACTTC.

This chain connects TRBV2 to TRBJ1-1; perhaps TRBD1 as D (6 bases). The CDR3 contains 12 residues. From germline, CDR1 is SNHLY and CDR2 FYNNEI. V dropped 7 bases and J dropped 10 bases, with 16 bases sitting between them. For the CDR3, the DNA is TGTGCCAGCACCGAGGGGGGGTTCGGAGCTTTCTTT. It yields the protein CASTEGGFGAFF.

This sequence joins TRBV5-4 and TRBJ2-7; 10 bases are shared with TRBD1. The CDR3 sequence is 15 residues long. The J segment lost 3 bases and the V segment lost 4 bases, leaving 7 bases of the junction unmatched. Germline V gene sequence: CDR1 SGHNT, CDR2 YYREEE (reference sequence). CDR3 in amino acids: CASSLKGQGHYEQYF. CDR3 nucleotides: TGTGCCAGCAGCCTAAAGGGACAGGGGCACTACGAGCAGTACTTC.

Only one count was recorded for this clone. The chain recombines TRBV5-1 with TRBJ2-7; a weak D match, TRBD2 (6 bases). Germline V gives CDR1 SGHRS, CDR2 YFSETQ. This CDR3 has 13 residues. Trimming shortened V by 4 bases and J by 7 bases, and 15 bases separated the two germline ends. The CDR3 spells CASSPGTRDEQYF. The CDR3, as DNA: TGCGCCAGCAGCCCAGGGACGCGGGATGAGCAGTACTTC.

The chain combines TRBV7-9 with TRBJ2-1; TRBD1 is a possible D gene (6 bases). CDR1 SEHNR and CDR2 FQNEAQ come from the germline V gene (reference sequence). Trimming shortened V by 5 bases and J by 2 bases, and 10 bases separated the two germline ends. The CDR3 has 14 residues. The CDR3 spells CASSPRGAYNEQFF. CDR3 nucleotide sequence: TGTGCCAGCAGCCCCAGGGGCGCCTACAATGAGCAGTTCTTC.

The rearrangement links TRBV5-1 to TRBJ2-5, with a tentative D call TRBD2 (6 bases). The ends were cut back, 2 bases at V and 2 bases at J, with 16 bases in the middle. The CDR3 contains 16 residues. Germline V gives CDR1 SGHRS, CDR2 YFSETQ. CDR3 region: CASSLVAGTRQETQYF. The CDR3 coding sequence is TGCGCCAGCAGCTTAGTGGCGGGAACCCGTCAAGAGACCCAGTACTTC. Full variable domain (missing parts from reference TRBV5-1 and TRBJ2-5): KAGVTQTPRYLIKTRGQQVTLSCSPISGHRSVSWYQQTPGQGLQFLFEYFSETQRNKGNFPGRFSGRQFSNSRSEMNVSTLELGDSALYLCASSLVAGTRQETQYFGPGTRLLVL.

This chain links TRBV6-1 with TRBJ2-7; D is perhaps TRBD2 (6 bases). The CDR3 sequence is 14 residues long. Looked up from germline, CDR1 is MNHNS and CDR2 is SASEGT. Trimming took 3 bases from V and 3 from J, leaving 12 bases between them. The CDR3 coding sequence is TGTGCCAGCAGTGACGTTCAGGGACTCTACGAGCAGTACTTC. Its translation: CASSDVQGLYEQYF.

The rearrangement joins TRBV6-1 to TRBJ2-1; D gene ambiguous. The CDR3 runs to 15 residues. V lost 3 bases to trimming and J lost 9 bases, with 18 bases between them. The germline V gene has CDR1 MNHNS and CDR2 SASEGT. CDR3 coding DNA: TGTGCCAGCAGTGATCCCACACGATCCAATGTTGAGCAGTTCTTC. This encodes CASSDPTRSNVEQFF.

This clone was observed a handful of times. This chain uses TRBV29-1 with TRBJ1-4; 8 positions agree with TRBD1. The CDR3 is 13 residues long. Germline V CDR1 and CDR2: SQVTM, ANQGSEA. V trimming: 6 bases; J trimming: 8 bases; junction bases outside the gene matches: 8. The CDR3 DNA reads TGCAGCGTGCGGACAGGGTCCGCGGAAAAACTGTTTTTT. It encodes CSVRTGSAEKLFF.

This clone was detected a few times. The V gene is TRBV7-9, the J gene TRBJ2-3; possibly TRBD1 for D (5 bases). V was shortened by 1 base and J by 5 bases, with 7 bases between the two germline ends. Per the germline V gene, CDR1 is SEHNR and CDR2 is FQNEAQ (reference sequence). The CDR3 contains 13 residues. CDR3: CASSLDRRDTQYF. The CDR3 DNA reads TGTGCCAGCAGCTTAGACAGGAGAGATACGCAGTATTTT. The full variable domain, its missing parts supplied by reference TRBV7-9 and TRBJ2-3, is DTGVSQNPRHKITKRGQNVTFRCDPISEHNRLYWYRQTLGQGPEFLTYFQNEAQLEKSRLLSDRFSAERPKGSFSTLEIQRTEQGDSAMYLCASSLDRRDTQYFGPGTRLTVL.

This clone was counted a single time. This chain joins TRBV3-1 (or the pseudogene TRBV3-2) and TRBJ2-7; D is ambiguous. The CDR3 has 12 amino acids. Trimming removed 4 bases at V and 3 bases at J, with 7 bases between. CDR1 is LGHDT, CDR2 YNNKEL, per germline (reference sequence). Here the CDR3 reads CASSPNSYEQYF. The CDR3 DNA follows: TGTGCCAGCAGCCCCAATAGCTACGAGCAGTACTTC.